The 6 T cell receptor beta chains in this list originate from one sample, sequenced in a study of Graves' ophthalmopathy and Graves' hyperthyroidism. The authors amplified TCR beta CDR3 regions, and they did so from RNA transcripts for repertoire sequencing. First-round RT-PCR used HTBI primers; second-round multiplex PCR followed. TCRdb re-derived calls from the multiplex PCR reads in MiXCR, one entry per CDR3 protein. The sample holds 600,000 to 650,000 distinct CDR3 sequences, 22% seen once. Sequencing used peripheral blood. These TCRs come from a woman aged 18-29 years with stable Graves' hyperthyroidism. Some clones in this sample may be carry-over from other donors' samples.

In this sample, this clonotype turned up many times. This chain links TRBV20-1 with TRBJ2-6; no definite D call. The CDR3 is 14 residues long. The germline V and J ends were trimmed by 5 bases and 0 bases, with 8 bases remaining between them. Per germline, CDR1 DFQATT and CDR2 SNEGSKA (reference sequence). CDR3 amino acids: CSAQIRSGANVLTF. The CDR3 DNA follows: TGCAGTGCTCAAATTCGCTCTGGGGCCAACGTCCTGACTTTC.

This clonotype was observed many times. The chain has TRBV9 and TRBJ1-3; D not resolved. Germline CDR1 SGDLS, CDR2 YYNGEE. CDR3 length: 16 residues. The V end was cut by 0 bases, the J end by 0 bases, with 10 bases between. The CDR3 loop reads CASSVGEGHSGNTIYF. The CDR3 DNA sequence: TGTGCCAGCAGCGTAGGGGAGGGCCACTCTGGAAACACCATATATTTT.

The V and J genes are TRBV20-1 and TRBJ2-7, with 9 bases aligning to TRBD1. From germline, CDR1 is DFQATT and CDR2 SNEGSKA (reference sequence). The trim removed 0 bases at V and 4 bases at J, leaving 7 bases unmatched. There are 15 residues in the CDR3. The CDR3: CSARDLGQGRYEQYF. CDR3 nucleotide sequence: TGCAGTGCTAGAGATTTGGGACAGGGTCGGTACGAGCAGTACTTC.

This clonotype was found many times. The rearrangement joins TRBV7-2 to TRBJ1-1; tentatively, D is TRBD1 (6 bases). Per germline, CDR1 SGHTA and CDR2 FQGNSA. V gave up 4 bases and J gave up 7 bases, with 16 bases separating them. This CDR3 is 14 amino acids long. The CDR3 nucleotides are TGTGCCAGCAGCTCCTTGCGGGGGGCCGGTGAAGCTTTCTTT. This sequence encodes CASSSLRGAGEAFF.

This clonotype has a count of ten or more. This chain links TRBV3-1 with TRBJ2-7, with D maybe TRBD1 (5 bases). The CDR3 totals 13 residues. The germline V gene has CDR1 LGHDT and CDR2 YNNKEL (reference sequence). V lost 1 base, J lost 6 bases, and 10 bases lay in between. The CDR3 bases are TGTGCCAGCAGCCAAGCATGGGGCAGCGAGCAGTACTTC. Translated: CASSQAWGSEQYF.

Notes on this clonotype: One base away lies a much larger clone, so this may be a sequencing read error. J is TRBJ2-7 and V is TRBV20-1; D not resolved. CDR1 is DFQATT, CDR2 SNEGSKA, per germline (reference sequence). This CDR3 region has 14 residues. For the CDR3, the DNA is TGCGGTGCTCCAAGACGTTCATTCTCCTACGAGCAGTACTTC. It is translated as CGAPRRSFSYEQYF.